This entry features one T cell receptor beta chain sequence. The data are from a study of CDR3 diversity in severe acne. Trimming at V came to 4 bases and at J to 3 bases, leaving 2 bases not matched to a gene. The CDR3 is 16 residues long. CDR1 PRHDT and CDR2 FYEKMQ come from the germline V gene (reference sequence). One entry per CDR3 protein, called by TCRdb with MiXCR from the PCR reads. The sample consists of more than 80,000 distinct CDR3 sequences, around 47% of them appearing once. The sequencing sample was made of blood. The V call is TRBV13, the J call TRBJ2-1; 14 bases line up with TRBD2. This clonotype was sampled from a male donor with severe acne vulgaris. CDR3 region: CASSSGLAGVYNEQFF. CDR3 coding DNA: TGTGCCAGCAGCTCGGGACTAGCGGGAGTCTACAATGAGCAGTTCTTC.